The sequence of this TCR beta chain was determined in a study of shared clonotypes between healthy human individuals. This CDR3 is built from 14 residues. With 1 base removed from V and 2 bases from J, the gap between germline ends came to 9 bases. Germline CDR1 SNHLY, CDR2 FYNNEI. Positive CCR7 selection of CD45RO-negative cells yielded the naive CD8 cells, and terminally differentiated effector memory CD45RA+ cells were excluded. This clone was picked up a small number of times. Its antigen is unidentified. This sample includes further DNA sequences coding for the same CDR3. Points from the study as a whole: Memory subsets generally showed lower estimated richness than naive subsets.

This table comes from immunoSEQ multiplex PCR, and its TCRdb copy is limited to in-frame clones, with some not included. The sample has around 2,000,000 clones; about 95% are singletons. The genes are TRBV2 and TRBJ2-7; no definite D call. What was sequenced was naive CD8+ T cells sorted from blood. This receptor was identified in a man younger than 35 in good health. The CDR3 DNA sequence: TGTGCCAGCAGTGAAGGGGGTGCCACCTACGAGCAGTACTTC. Amino acid sequence: CASSEGGATYEQYF. Combining the CDR3 with reference TRBV2 and TRBJ2-7 gives the whole variable domain EPEVTQTPSHQVTQMGQEVILRCVPISNHLYFYWYRQILGQKVEFLVSFYNNEISEKSEIFDDQFSVERPDGSNFTLKIRSTKLEDSAMYFCASSEGGATYEQYFGPGTRLTVT.